This T cell receptor beta chain stems from a study of immune reconstitution after stem cell transplant in scleroderma. The CDR3 is 15 amino acids. The ends lost 3 bases at V and 8 bases at J; junction bases unmatched: 10. Germline CDR1 and CDR2: SGHRS and YFSETQ. TCRdb re-called the RT-PCR reads with MiXCR, one entry per CDR3 protein. This sample has about 2,400 distinct CDR3 sequences, with 10% to 12% found just once. V is TRBV5-1 and J is TRBJ2-1; TRBD1 matches at 8 bases. Sampling was conducted before or after autologous hematopoietic stem cell transplantation (not recorded which). The receptor was derived from a female donor with systemic sclerosis. The CDR3 nucleotides are TGCGCCAGCAGCTATGACAGGGGAGGCTTCGATGAGCAGTTCTTC. Residues: CASSYDRGGFDEQFF.